These T cell receptor beta chains were read from a single sample in a study of cytomegalovirus exposure and HLA in healthy donors. Generated by immunoSEQ multiplex PCR, the TCRdb table keeps only in-frame clones and is missing some. The sample lists about 170,000 clones; 75% to 80% were seen once. The sample taken for sequencing was PBMCs. The receptor source for this set is a man in his forties in good health and CMV-seropositive. Both conserved end residues are part of each CDR3. Fields, in order: clone size, V gene, J gene, D gene, CDR3 DNA, CDR3 protein. D genes are given only for firm matches. Only some rows state a clone size, as once, few, many or a class for expanded clones.

abundance: -
v_gene: TRBV5-4
j_gene: TRBJ1-5
d_gene: TRBD1
CDR3nt: TGTGCCAGCAGCGCATGCGGGACAGGGCCCCGATGGGAACAGCCCCAGCATTTT
CDR3aa: CASSACGTGPRWEQPQHF

abundance: -
v_gene: TRBV2
j_gene: TRBJ2-1
d_gene: -
CDR3nt: TGTGCCAGCACCCTATACAATGAGCAGTTCTTC
CDR3aa: CASTLYNEQFF

abundance: -
v_gene: TRBV5-4
j_gene: TRBJ2-5
d_gene: TRBD2
CDR3nt: TGTGCCAGCAGCTTGGTCGCGGGAGCGGAGACCCAGTACTTC
CDR3aa: CASSLVAGAETQYF

abundance: -
v_gene: TRBV25-1
j_gene: TRBJ1-6
d_gene: TRBD1
CDR3nt: TGTGCCAGCAGTGCCTCGGGACAGGGGAACTCACCCCTCCACTTT
CDR3aa: CASSASGQGNSPLHF

abundance: few
v_gene: TRBV29-1
j_gene: TRBJ2-7
d_gene: -
CDR3nt: TGCAGCGCCTCACCCAGGGGGGCAGGGGGTTCCTACGAGCAGTACTTC
CDR3aa: CSASPRGAGGSYEQYF

abundance: -
v_gene: TRBV12-5
j_gene: TRBJ2-5
d_gene: -
CDR3nt: TGTGCTAGTGGTTTCCACACCGGGGAGGAAGAGCAGTACTTC
CDR3aa: CASGFHTGEEEQYF

abundance: -
v_gene: TRBV5-1
j_gene: TRBJ1-2
d_gene: TRBD1
CDR3nt: TGCGCCAGCAGCTTGGAGGGACAGGGGTATGGCTACACCTTC
CDR3aa: CASSLEGQGYGYTF

abundance: -
v_gene: TRBV6-6
j_gene: TRBJ2-1
d_gene: -
CDR3nt: TGTGCCAGCTTGGCAAATGAGCAGTTCTTC
CDR3aa: CASLANEQFF

abundance: -
v_gene: TRBV9
j_gene: TRBJ2-1
d_gene: -
CDR3nt: TGTGCCAGCAGCGTTACCAGCTCCTACAATGAGCAGTTCTTC
CDR3aa: CASSVTSSYNEQFF

abundance: -
v_gene: TRBV6-5
j_gene: TRBJ1-1
d_gene: -
CDR3nt: TGTGCCAGCAGCGCGGAGGGGCACACTGAAGCTTTCTTT
CDR3aa: CASSAEGHTEAFF

abundance: -
v_gene: TRBV29-1
j_gene: TRBJ1-1
d_gene: TRBD1
CDR3nt: TGCAGCGGCAGGGGGCTCTCACCCCCCCCGTTTGTCGCTTTCTTT
CDR3aa: CSGRGLSPPPFVAFF

abundance: -
v_gene: TRBV19
j_gene: TRBJ2-1
d_gene: -
CDR3nt: TGTGCCAGTAGACTCTCCCCGACTCCCTACAATGAGCAGTTCTTC
CDR3aa: CASRLSPTPYNEQFF

abundance: few
v_gene: TRBV9
j_gene: TRBJ1-1
d_gene: -
CDR3nt: TGTGCCAGCAGCGTAGCCTACGGTAACACTGAAGCTTTCTTT
CDR3aa: CASSVAYGNTEAFF

abundance: -
v_gene: TRBV7-2
j_gene: TRBJ2-4
d_gene: TRBD2
CDR3nt: TGTGCCAGCAGCCTTCTTTCCTTAGCGGGAGGGTGGGACAGTCAGTACTTC
CDR3aa: CASSLLSLAGGWDSQYF

abundance: -
v_gene: TRBV28
j_gene: TRBJ1-4
d_gene: -
CDR3nt: TGTGCCAGCAGCTTCCCGGGGGGGTCAGAGGAAAAACTGTTTTTT
CDR3aa: CASSFPGGSEEKLFF

abundance: -
v_gene: TRBV30
j_gene: TRBJ2-1
d_gene: -
CDR3nt: TGTGCCTGGAGTGTCTCAGGGCCGGGTGAGCAGTTCTTC
CDR3aa: CAWSVSGPGEQFF

abundance: -
v_gene: TRBV10-3
j_gene: TRBJ2-1
d_gene: -
CDR3nt: TGTGCCATCAGTGAGTCGAATCCGGGACTTACCAATGAGCAGTTCTTC
CDR3aa: CAISESNPGLTNEQFF

abundance: -
v_gene: TRBV20-1
j_gene: TRBJ2-5
d_gene: -
CDR3nt: TGCAGTGCTACTCAGCGGGAGACCCAGTACTTC
CDR3aa: CSATQRETQYF

abundance: -
v_gene: TRBV5-1
j_gene: TRBJ2-3
d_gene: -
CDR3nt: TGCGCCAGCAGCTTGGCCACTACCCCGGATACGCAGTATTTT
CDR3aa: CASSLATTPDTQYF

abundance: -
v_gene: TRBV27
j_gene: TRBJ2-7
d_gene: -
CDR3nt: TGTGCCAGCAGTTTAAGGGCAGGGATAGGCGAGCAGTACTTC
CDR3aa: CASSLRAGIGEQYF

abundance: -
v_gene: TRBV7-9
j_gene: TRBJ1-1
d_gene: TRBD1
CDR3nt: TGTGCCAGCAGCTTCCAAGGGACAGGGGGCACTGAAGCTTTCTTT
CDR3aa: CASSFQGTGGTEAFF

abundance: -
v_gene: TRBV5-1
j_gene: TRBJ2-5
d_gene: TRBD1
CDR3nt: TGCGCCAGCAGGCGGGACAGGGTTGAGACCCAGTACTTC
CDR3aa: CASRRDRVETQYF

abundance: -
v_gene: TRBV9
j_gene: TRBJ2-2
d_gene: -
CDR3nt: TGTGCCAGCAGCGTAGCGGGACAAAACACCGGGGAGCTGTTTTTT
CDR3aa: CASSVAGQNTGELFF

abundance: -
v_gene: TRBV6-5
j_gene: TRBJ2-1
d_gene: TRBD2
CDR3nt: TGTGCCAGCAGTTACTCGATGACTAGCGGTTACAATGAGCAGTTCTTC
CDR3aa: CASSYSMTSGYNEQFF

abundance: -
v_gene: TRBV2
j_gene: TRBJ2-7
d_gene: TRBD1
CDR3nt: TGTGCCAGCAGAGACAGGGGAACTATTGTGCACGAGCAGTACTTC
CDR3aa: CASRDRGTIVHEQYF

abundance: -
v_gene: TRBV9
j_gene: TRBJ2-1
d_gene: TRBD1
CDR3nt: TGTGCCAGCAGCTTAACAGGGGGATCGGCCTACAATGAGCAGTTCTTC
CDR3aa: CASSLTGGSAYNEQFF

abundance: few
v_gene: TRBV10-3
j_gene: TRBJ2-7
d_gene: TRBD1
CDR3nt: TGTGCCATCAGTGGGGGGACAGGGGACTACGAGCAGTACTTC
CDR3aa: CAISGGTGDYEQYF

abundance: -
v_gene: TRBV11-2
j_gene: TRBJ2-5
d_gene: TRBD2
CDR3nt: TGTGCCAGCAGCCCCCTGATTCTAGCGGGAGGTTTGGTCGAGACCCAGTACTTC
CDR3aa: CASSPLILAGGLVETQYF

abundance: -
v_gene: TRBV9
j_gene: TRBJ2-2
d_gene: -
CDR3nt: TGTGCCAGCAGCGTTCTCGCCGGGGAGCTGTTTTTT
CDR3aa: CASSVLAGELFF

abundance: -
v_gene: TRBV5-6
j_gene: TRBJ2-4
d_gene: -
CDR3nt: TGTGCCAGCAGCTTGGGTCAGCCCGGGGGACTCGGTCAGTACTTC
CDR3aa: CASSLGQPGGLGQYF

abundance: -
v_gene: TRBV11-2
j_gene: TRBJ2-3
d_gene: TRBD1
CDR3nt: TGTGCCAGCGGACAGGGCAGCACAGATACGCAGTATTTT
CDR3aa: CASGQGSTDTQYF

abundance: -
v_gene: TRBV29-1
j_gene: TRBJ2-7
d_gene: TRBD1
CDR3nt: TGCAGCGTTGAACTACAGGGGGCATACGAGCAGTACTTC
CDR3aa: CSVELQGAYEQYF